Reported below is one TCR beta chain. Antigen specificity is unknown. V dropped 5 bases and J dropped 0; count of bases not matched to a gene: 4. The germline V gene has CDR1 SGHNT and CDR2 YYREEE (reference sequence). The CDR3 spans 15 residues. This sample was included in a study of T cell responses to AZD1222 COVID-19 vaccine. The assay was immunoSEQ multiplex PCR, and TCRdb's table has in-frame clones only and misses some. The repertoire holds around 130,000 clones, with over 75% as singletons. Study observations and caveats: AZD1222 recipients seropositive at baseline numbered only 5 or 6. Mostly white British, mostly female donors; authors suggested clonal diversity may be underestimated. There were vaccine-associated CD4 TCRs across spike, dominant at 160-218 and 743-854. Researchers took repertoire samples only after the peak T cell response had come.

The sample in question was peripheral blood, obtained 28 days after the second AZD1222 dose. The genes are TRBV5-4 and TRBJ2-1, with 8 bases lining up with TRBD1. This clonotype originated in an adult who received the AZD1222 COVID-19 vaccine. The CDR3 DNA follows: TGTGCCAGCAGACTCGACAGGGGCTCCTACAATGAGCAGTTCTTC. The encoded protein is CASRLDRGSYNEQFF. The full variable domain, with the rest looked up from reference TRBV5-4 and TRBJ2-1, is ETGVTQSPTHLIKTRGQQVTLRCSSQSGHNTVSWYQQALGQGPQFIFQYYREEENGRGNFPPRFSGLQFPNYSSELNVNALELDDSALYLCASRLDRGSYNEQFFGPGTRLTVL.